The T cell receptor (beta chain) described here comes from a study of cytotoxic CD8 clonotypes in ibrutinib-treated CLL. Sequenced by immunoSEQ multiplex PCR; TCRdb stores in-frame clones only, minus some. Here the sample spans 95,000 to 100,000 clones, roughly 80% being singletons. The sample consisted of PBMCs, taken after 12 months of ibrutinib treatment. This receptor was obtained from a human donor with chronic lymphocytic leukemia.

DNA for the CDR3: TGTGCCAGCAGTGAATCGGGGGGAGATCAGCCCCAGCATTTT. This sequence encodes CASSESGGDQPQHF. The chain joins TRBV6-1 to TRBJ1-5, with a weak D call TRBD1 (5 bases). This CDR3 spans 14 amino acids. With 2 bases removed from V and 5 bases from J, the gap between germline ends came to 10 bases. Per the germline V gene, CDR1 is MNHNS and CDR2 is SASEGT.